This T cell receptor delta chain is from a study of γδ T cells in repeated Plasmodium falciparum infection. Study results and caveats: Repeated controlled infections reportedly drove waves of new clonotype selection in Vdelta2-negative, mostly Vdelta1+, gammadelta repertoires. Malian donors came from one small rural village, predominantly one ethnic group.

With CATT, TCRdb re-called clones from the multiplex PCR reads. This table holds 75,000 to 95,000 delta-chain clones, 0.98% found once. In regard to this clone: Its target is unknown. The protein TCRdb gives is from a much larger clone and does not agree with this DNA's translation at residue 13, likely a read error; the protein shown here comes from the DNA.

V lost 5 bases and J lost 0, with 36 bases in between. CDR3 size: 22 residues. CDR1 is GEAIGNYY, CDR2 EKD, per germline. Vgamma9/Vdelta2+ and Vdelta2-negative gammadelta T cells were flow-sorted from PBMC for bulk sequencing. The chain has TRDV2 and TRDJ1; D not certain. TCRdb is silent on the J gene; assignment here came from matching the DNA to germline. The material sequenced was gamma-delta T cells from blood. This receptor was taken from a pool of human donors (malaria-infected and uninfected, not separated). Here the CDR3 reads CACAARRIFFNRPPVYTDKLIF. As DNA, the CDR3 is TGTGCCTGTGCAGCGCGCCGAATATTCTTCAACCGACCCCCCGTTTACACCGATAAACTCATCTTT.